These 5 T cell receptor beta chains originate from one sample sequenced in a study of blood T cell repertoires in COVID-19. Sequencing used immunoSEQ multiplex PCR; TCRdb keeps in-frame clones, though not all of them. The sample has around 270,000 clones, about 80% seen once. Sequenced: peripheral blood. These receptors all stem from a person in their 70s with COVID-19, enrolled during active disease.

The chain carries TRBV30 and TRBJ2-5; 11 nucleotides agree with TRBD1. Unmatched junction bases numbered 11, after V lost 3 bases and J lost 5 bases. There are 16 residues in the CDR3. Germline V gene lookup returns CDR1 GTSNPN and CDR2 SVGIG (reference sequence). The CDR3, as DNA: TGTGCCTGGAGACCCCTCGGGACAGGGGGTGCGGAGACCCAGTACTTC. Protein sequence: CAWRPLGTGGAETQYF.

The chain recombines TRBV27 with TRBJ1-2; 10 bases align to TRBD1. With V trimmed by 5 bases and J by 6 bases, 12 bases remained unmatched. Germline CDR1 reads MNHEY; CDR2 reads SMNVEV (reference sequence). This CDR3 is built from 16 residues. This CDR3 is CASSPLTGTGVDGYTF. The CDR3 DNA sequence: TGTGCCAGCAGTCCCTTGACCGGGACAGGGGTTGATGGCTACACCTTC.

The chain couples TRBV4-3 to TRBJ2-2; D gene unclear. The germline CDR1 and CDR2 sequences are LGHNA and YSLEER. There are 15 residues in the CDR3. The V and J ends lost 0 bases and 4 bases respectively, with 9 bases between them. The CDR3 sequence is CASSQDSFSTGELFF. The CDR3 region has the DNA TGCGCCAGCAGCCAAGATTCATTTTCCACCGGGGAGCTGTTTTTT.

This chain joins TRBV28 and TRBJ2-3; D is uncertain. Deletions cut 6 bases from V and 5 bases from J, with 3 bases between. Germline assignment: CDR1 MDHEN and CDR2 SYDVKM. The CDR3 is made up of 10 amino acids. The CDR3 nucleotides read TGTGCCAGCAGCCGAGATACGCAGTATTTT. Translation: CASSRDTQYF.

The V call is TRBV28, the J call TRBJ2-7, with TRBD1 matching 8 bases. Germline assignment: CDR1 MDHEN and CDR2 SYDVKM. The V and J ends lost 5 bases and 2 bases, in that order; junction bases with no gene match: 8. The CDR3 is made up of 15 amino acids. The chain's CDR3 is CASSRGQVETYEQYF. Here the CDR3 DNA reads TGTGCCAGCAGTAGGGGACAGGTAGAAACCTACGAGCAGTACTTC.